The next 2 T cell receptor beta chains were all read from a single sample in a study of blood T cell repertoires in COVID-19. TCRdb's table, derived via immunoSEQ multiplex PCR, lists solely in-frame clones and lacks some. Among 80,000 or so clones listed, 91% were seen once. Sequencing input: peripheral blood. The origin of the receptors is a woman between 45 and 60 years old in a cohort sampled during active COVID-19.

This chain connects TRBV4-1 to TRBJ2-1; TRBD1 aligns across 10 bases. J gave up 7 bases and V 4 bases, and 4 bases lay outside the gene matches. This CDR3 spans 14 amino acids. Germline CDR1 and CDR2: MGHRA and YSYEKL. This chain's CDR3 is CASSLGQGRNEQFF. The CDR3 DNA sequence: TGCGCCAGCAGCCTGGGACAGGGGCGGAATGAGCAGTTCTTC.

The chain combines TRBV5-1 with TRBJ2-7; tentatively, D is TRBD2 (7 bases). CDR1 is SGHRS, CDR2 YFSETQ, per germline. The V gene lost 1 base and the J gene lost 4 bases, with 15 bases spanning the gap. This CDR3 has 15 residues. The CDR3 sequence is CASSLWGGHEYEQYF. CDR3 coding DNA: TGCGCCAGCAGCTTGTGGGGGGGCCATGAGTACGAGCAGTACTTC.